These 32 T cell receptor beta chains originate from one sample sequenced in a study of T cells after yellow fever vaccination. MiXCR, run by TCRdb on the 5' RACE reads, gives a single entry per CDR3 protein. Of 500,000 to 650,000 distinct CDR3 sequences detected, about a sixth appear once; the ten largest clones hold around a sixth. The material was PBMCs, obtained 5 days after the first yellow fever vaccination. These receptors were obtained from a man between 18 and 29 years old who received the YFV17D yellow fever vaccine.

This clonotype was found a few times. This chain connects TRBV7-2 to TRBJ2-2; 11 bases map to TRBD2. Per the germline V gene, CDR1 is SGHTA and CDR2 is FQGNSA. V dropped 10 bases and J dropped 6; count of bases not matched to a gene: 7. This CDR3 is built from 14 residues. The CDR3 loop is CATRLAGLAGELFF. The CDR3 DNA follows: TGTGCCACACGACTAGCGGGGCTGGCCGGGGAGCTGTTTTTT.

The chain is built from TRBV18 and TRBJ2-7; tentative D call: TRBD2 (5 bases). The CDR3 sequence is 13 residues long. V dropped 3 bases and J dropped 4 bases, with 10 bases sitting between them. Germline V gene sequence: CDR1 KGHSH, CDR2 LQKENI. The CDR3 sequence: CASSPEDGYEQYF. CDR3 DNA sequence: TGTGCCAGCTCACCGGAGGACGGTTACGAGCAGTACTTC.

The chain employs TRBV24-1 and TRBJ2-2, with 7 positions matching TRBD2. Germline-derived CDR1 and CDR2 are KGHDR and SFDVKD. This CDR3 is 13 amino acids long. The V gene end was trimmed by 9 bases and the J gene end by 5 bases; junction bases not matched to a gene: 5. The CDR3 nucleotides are TGTGCCACCGGGAGCGGGGAAACCGGGGAGCTGTTTTTT. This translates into CATGSGETGELFF.

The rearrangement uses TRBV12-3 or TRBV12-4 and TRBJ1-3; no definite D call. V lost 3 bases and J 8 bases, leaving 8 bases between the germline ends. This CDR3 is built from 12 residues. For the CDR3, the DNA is TGTGCCAGCAGTTTGTTCGGAGACACCATATATTTT. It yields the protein CASSLFGDTIYF.

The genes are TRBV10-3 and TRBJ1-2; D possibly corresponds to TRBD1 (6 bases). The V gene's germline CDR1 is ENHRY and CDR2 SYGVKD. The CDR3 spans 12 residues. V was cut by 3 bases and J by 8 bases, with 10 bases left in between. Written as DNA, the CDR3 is TGTGCCATCAGTGATTCCGGGGGCGGCTACACCTTC. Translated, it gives CAISDSGGGYTF.

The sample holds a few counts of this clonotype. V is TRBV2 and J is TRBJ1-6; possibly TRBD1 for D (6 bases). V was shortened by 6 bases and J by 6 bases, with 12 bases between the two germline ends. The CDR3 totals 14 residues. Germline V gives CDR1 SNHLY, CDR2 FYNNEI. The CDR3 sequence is CASSQDSTNSPLHF. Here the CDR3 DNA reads TGTGCCAGCAGCCAGGACAGTACTAATTCACCCCTCCACTTT. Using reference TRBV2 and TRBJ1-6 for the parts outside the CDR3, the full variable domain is EPEVTQTPSHQVTQMGQEVILRCVPISNHLYFYWYRQILGQKVEFLVSFYNNEISEKSEIFDDQFSVERPDGSNFTLKIRSTKLEDSAMYFCASSQDSTNSPLHFGNGTRLTVT.

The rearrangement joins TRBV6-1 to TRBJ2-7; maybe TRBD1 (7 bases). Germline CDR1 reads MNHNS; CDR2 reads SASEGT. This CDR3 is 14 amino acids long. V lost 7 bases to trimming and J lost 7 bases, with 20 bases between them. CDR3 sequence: CASTTSGGFWEQYF. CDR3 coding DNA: TGTGCCAGCACTACCTCAGGGGGGTTCTGGGAGCAGTACTTC.

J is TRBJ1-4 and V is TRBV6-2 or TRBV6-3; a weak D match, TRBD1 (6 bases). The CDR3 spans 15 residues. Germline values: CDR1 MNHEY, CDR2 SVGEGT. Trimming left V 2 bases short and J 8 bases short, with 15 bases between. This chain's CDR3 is CASSYDSTGQEKLFF. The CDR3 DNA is TGTGCCAGCAGTTACGATTCTACAGGGCAAGAAAAACTGTTTTTT.

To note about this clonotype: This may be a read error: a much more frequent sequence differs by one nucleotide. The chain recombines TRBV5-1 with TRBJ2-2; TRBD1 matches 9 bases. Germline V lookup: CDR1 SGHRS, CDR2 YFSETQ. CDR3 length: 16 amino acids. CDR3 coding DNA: TGCGTCAGCAGTCAACAGGGGGCTATTGGCACCGGGGAGCTGTTTTTT. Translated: CVSSQQGAIGTGELFF.

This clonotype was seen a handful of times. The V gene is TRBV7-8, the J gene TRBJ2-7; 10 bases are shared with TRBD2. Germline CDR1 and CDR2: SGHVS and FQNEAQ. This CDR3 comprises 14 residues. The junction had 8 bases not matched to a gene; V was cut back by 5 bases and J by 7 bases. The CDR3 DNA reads TGTGCCAGCAGCCAGCGGGGGGGCTATCGAGAGCAGTACTTC. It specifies CASSQRGGYREQYF. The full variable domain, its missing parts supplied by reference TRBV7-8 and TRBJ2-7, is GAGVSQSPRYKVAKRGQDVALRCDPISGHVSLFWYQQALGQGPEFLTYFQNEAQLDKSGLPSDRFFAERPEGSVSTLKIQRTQQEDSAVYLCASSQRGGYREQYFGPGTRLTVT.

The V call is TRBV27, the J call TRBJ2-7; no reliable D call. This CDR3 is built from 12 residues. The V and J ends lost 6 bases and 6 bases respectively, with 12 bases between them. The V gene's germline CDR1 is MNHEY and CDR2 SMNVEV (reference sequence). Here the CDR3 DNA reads TGTGCCAGCAGAGCGCCCTCCGCCGAGCAGTACGTC. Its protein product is CASRAPSAEQYV.

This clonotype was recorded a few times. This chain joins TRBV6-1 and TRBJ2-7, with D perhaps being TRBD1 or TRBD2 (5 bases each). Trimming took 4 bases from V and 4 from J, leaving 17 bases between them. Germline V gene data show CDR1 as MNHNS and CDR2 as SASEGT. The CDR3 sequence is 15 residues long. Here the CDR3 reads CASSARVDTKYEQYV. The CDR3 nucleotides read TGTGCCAGCAGTGCGAGGGTGGACACTAAATACGAGCAGTACGTC.

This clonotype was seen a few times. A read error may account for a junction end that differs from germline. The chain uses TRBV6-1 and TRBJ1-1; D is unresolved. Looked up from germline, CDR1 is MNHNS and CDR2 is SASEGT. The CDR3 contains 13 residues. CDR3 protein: CASSEYADTKAFF. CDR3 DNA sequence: TGTGCCAGCAGTGAATATGCCGACACTAAAGCTTTCTTT.

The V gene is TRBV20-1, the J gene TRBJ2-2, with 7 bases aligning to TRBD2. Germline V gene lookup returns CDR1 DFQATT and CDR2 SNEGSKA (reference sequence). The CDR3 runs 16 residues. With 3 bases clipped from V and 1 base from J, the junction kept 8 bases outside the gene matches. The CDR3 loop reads CSARQGVAGNTGELFF. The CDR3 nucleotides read TGCAGTGCTAGGCAAGGCGTAGCGGGGAACACCGGGGAGCTGTTTTTT.

The CDR3 protein is CASSLRKGSYEQYF. Here the CDR3 DNA reads TGCGCCAGCAGCCTAAGGAAGGGATCCTACGAGCAGTACTTC. V and J are TRBV5-1 and TRBJ2-7; D unresolved. Trimming took 4 bases from V and 1 from J, leaving 12 bases between them. CDR1 and CDR2 (germline): SGHRS, YFSETQ. The CDR3 totals 14 residues.

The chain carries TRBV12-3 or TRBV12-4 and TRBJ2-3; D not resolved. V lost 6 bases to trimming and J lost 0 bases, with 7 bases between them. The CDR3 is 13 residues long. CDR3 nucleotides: TGTGCCAGCAGCTTGTTTAGCACAGATACGCAGTATTTT. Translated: CASSLFSTDTQYF.

CDR3 sequence (DNA): TGCGCCAGCAGCTCCCAGGGGGCCCAAGAGACCCAGTACTTC. Translated: CASSSQGAQETQYF. The J gene is TRBJ2-5, the V gene TRBV5-1, with 8 bases fitting TRBD1. CDR1 is SGHRS, CDR2 YFSETQ, per germline. Trimming removed 3 bases from V and 1 base from J; junction bases left unmatched: 2. This CDR3 contains 14 residues.

CDR3 loop: CASTPGGMGYNSPLHF. CDR3 bases: TGCGCCAGCACCCCAGGGGGCATGGGTTATAATTCACCCCTCCACTTT. The chain combines TRBV4-3 with TRBJ1-6, with TRBD1 identical over 8 bases. Unmatched junction bases numbered 9, after V lost 7 bases and J lost 4 bases. The CDR3 is 16 amino acids. Germline CDR1 reads LGHNA; CDR2 reads YSLEER.

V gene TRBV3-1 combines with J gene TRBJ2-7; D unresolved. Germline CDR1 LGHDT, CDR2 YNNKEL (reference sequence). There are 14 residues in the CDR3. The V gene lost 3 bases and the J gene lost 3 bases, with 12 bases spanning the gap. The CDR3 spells CASSQNPHSYEQYF. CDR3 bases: TGTGCCAGCAGCCAGAACCCCCATAGCTACGAGCAGTACTTC.

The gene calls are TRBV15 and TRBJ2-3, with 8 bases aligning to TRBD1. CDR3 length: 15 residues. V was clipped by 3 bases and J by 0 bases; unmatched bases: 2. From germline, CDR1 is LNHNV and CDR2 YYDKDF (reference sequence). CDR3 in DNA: TGTGCCACCAGCAGCGGACAGGGAAGCACAGATACGCAGTATTTT. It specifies CATSSGQGSTDTQYF.

CDR3 loop: CASSPRSLGTANEQFF. CDR3 DNA sequence: TGTGCCAGCTCACCGCGGTCGCTAGGGACCGCCAATGAGCAGTTCTTC. The chain recombines TRBV18 with TRBJ2-1; the D gene could be TRBD1 or TRBD2 (5 bases each). V lost 3 bases and J lost 6, with 18 bases in between. CDR3 length equals 16 residues. CDR1 is KGHSH, CDR2 LQKENI, per germline.

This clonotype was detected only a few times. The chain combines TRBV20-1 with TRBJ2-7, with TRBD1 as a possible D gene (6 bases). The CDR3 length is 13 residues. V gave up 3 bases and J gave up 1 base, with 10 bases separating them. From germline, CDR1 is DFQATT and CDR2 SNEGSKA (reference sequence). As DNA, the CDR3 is TGCAGTGCTAGGCCAGGACAGTCCTACGAGCAGTACGTC. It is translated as CSARPGQSYEQYV.

Written as DNA, the CDR3 is TGTGCCAGCAGCTTAGAAAGCGGCAACGAGCAGTACTTC. Protein: CASSLESGNEQYF. The chain recombines TRBV5-4 with TRBJ2-7; D perhaps matches TRBD2 (5 bases). The V gene's germline CDR1 is SGHNT and CDR2 YYREEE (reference sequence). The CDR3 has 13 amino acids. The V end lost 2 bases, the J end lost 5 bases, and 11 bases lay between the germline ends.

CDR3 amino acids: CAALAGSSYNEQFF. Here the CDR3 DNA reads TGTGCCGCCCTAGCGGGGAGCTCCTACAATGAGCAGTTCTTC. The V call is TRBV24-1, the J call TRBJ2-1, with 9 positions matching TRBD2. CDR1 and CDR2 from the germline V gene are KGHDR and SFDVKD. This CDR3 spans 14 amino acids. Germline trimming cut 12 bases from V and 0 bases from J; bases unmatched to any gene: 5.

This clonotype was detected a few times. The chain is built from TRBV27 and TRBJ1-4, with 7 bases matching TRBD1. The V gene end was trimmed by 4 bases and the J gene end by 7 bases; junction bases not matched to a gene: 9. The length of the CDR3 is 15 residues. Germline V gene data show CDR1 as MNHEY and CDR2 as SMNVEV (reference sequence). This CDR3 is CASSYEGAFREKLFF. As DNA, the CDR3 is TGTGCCAGCAGTTATGAGGGGGCGTTTCGTGAAAAACTGTTTTTT.

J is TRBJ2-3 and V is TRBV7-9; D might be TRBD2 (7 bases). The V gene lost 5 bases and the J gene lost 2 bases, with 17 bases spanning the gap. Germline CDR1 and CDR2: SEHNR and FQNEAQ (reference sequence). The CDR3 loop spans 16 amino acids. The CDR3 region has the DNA TGTGCCAGCAGCACCATAGGCGGGGGCTCCACAGATACGCAGTATTTT. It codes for CASSTIGGGSTDTQYF.

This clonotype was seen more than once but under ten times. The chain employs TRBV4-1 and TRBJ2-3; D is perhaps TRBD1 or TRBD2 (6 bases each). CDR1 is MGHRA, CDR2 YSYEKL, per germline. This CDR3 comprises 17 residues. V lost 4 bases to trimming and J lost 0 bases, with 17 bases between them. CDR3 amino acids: CASSPSPGGESTDTQYF. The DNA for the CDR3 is TGCGCCAGCAGCCCGAGTCCCGGGGGCGAAAGCACAGATACGCAGTATTTT.

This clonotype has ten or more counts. CDR3: CASSLRGRNTEAFF. In DNA, the CDR3 is TGTGCCAGCAGCTTACGTGGGAGGAACACTGAAGCTTTCTTT. J is TRBJ1-1 and V is TRBV7-2; unclear D gene. From germline, CDR1 is SGHTA and CDR2 FQGNSA. Trimming took off 2 bases at V and 1 base at J, with 8 bases between the two ends. The CDR3 runs to 14 residues.

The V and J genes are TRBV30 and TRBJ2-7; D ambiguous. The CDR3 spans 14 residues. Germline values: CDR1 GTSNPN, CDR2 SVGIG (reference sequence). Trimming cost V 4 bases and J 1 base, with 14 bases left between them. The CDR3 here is CAWTMPATSYEQYF. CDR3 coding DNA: TGTGCCTGGACCATGCCGGCTACATCCTACGAGCAGTACTTC.

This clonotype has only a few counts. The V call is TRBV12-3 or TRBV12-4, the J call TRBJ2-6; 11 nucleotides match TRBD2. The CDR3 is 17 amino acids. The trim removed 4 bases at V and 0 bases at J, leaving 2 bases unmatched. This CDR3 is CASSYSGGASGANVLTF. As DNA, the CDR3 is TGTGCCAGCAGTTATAGCGGGGGGGCCTCTGGGGCCAACGTCCTGACTTTC.

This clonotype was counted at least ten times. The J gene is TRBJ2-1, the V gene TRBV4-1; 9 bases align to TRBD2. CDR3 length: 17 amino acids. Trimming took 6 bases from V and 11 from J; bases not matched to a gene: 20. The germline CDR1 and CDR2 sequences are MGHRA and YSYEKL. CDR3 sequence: CASRQIVAAGGPVQQFF. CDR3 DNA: TGCGCCAGCAGGCAAATCGTCGCTGCGGGGGGGCCCGTTCAGCAGTTCTTC.

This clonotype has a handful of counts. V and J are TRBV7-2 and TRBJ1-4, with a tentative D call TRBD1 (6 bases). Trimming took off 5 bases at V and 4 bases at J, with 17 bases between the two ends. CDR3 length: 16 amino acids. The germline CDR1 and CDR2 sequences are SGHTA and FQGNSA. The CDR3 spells CASSIRLGADNEKLFF. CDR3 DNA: TGTGCCAGCAGCATCCGACTGGGGGCAGATAATGAAAAACTGTTTTTT.